This T cell receptor (beta chain) stems from a study of CD8 T cells in ankylosing spondylitis. Study-level findings and limits: Researchers reportedly found disease-linked clones significantly enriched in matched ankylosing spondylitis synovial fluid. Among TCR beta sequences, a motif of several highly homologous variants appeared characteristic of ankylosing spondylitis blood.

Preparation of TCR beta libraries was done by quantitative 5'-RACE with molecular barcodes. TCRdb independently ran MiXCR on the 5' RACE reads; one entry per CDR3 protein. This sample has hundreds of thousands of distinct CDR3 sequences, with roughly a quarter found just once. The CDR3 runs 15 residues. Trimming removed 6 bases from V and 1 base from J; junction bases left unmatched: 6. As for this clonotype: No antigen is known for it.

The chain joins TRBV12-3 or TRBV12-4 to TRBJ2-3; 8 bases are shared with TRBD1. Sequenced sample: blood, either unsorted or a sorted T cell fraction (not recorded which). The source of this sequence is a male donor with ankylosing spondylitis. CDR3 DNA: TGTGCCAGCAGGGCAGGGGGCTTGGGCACAGATACGCAGTATTTT. This encodes CASRAGGLGTDTQYF.